Detailed here is one T cell receptor beta chain. This clone was observed a handful of times. The antigen it recognizes is unknown. No base quality information exists; no much larger clone differs at one position. V trim: 4 bases; J trim: 5 bases; unmatched bases: 3. Measured from the cysteine to the phenylalanine, the CDR3 is 13 residues long. This entry keeps only the CDR3 DNA: 39 bases, framed from base 1. The germline V gene supplies CDR1 SGDLS and CDR2 YYNGEE. The data were obtained in a study of cytomegalovirus exposure and HLA in healthy donors (dated 2017 in TCRdb). Background on the whole study: An earlier analysis of roughly 570 of the donors reported about 300 Gb of sequence data and around 120 million unique TCR beta sequences obtained from 180 million or so T cells. An early release covering 550 to 700 HLA-typed donors comprised roughly 300 gigabases of sequencing data and tens of millions of unique TCR sequences. Of the approximately 400 genotyped donors, 81% fell in the genetic ancestry cluster associated with self-reported Caucasian donors. The study was designed to test whether signatures of past pathogen exposure could be identified by cataloging public T cell receptors. Using immunosequencing, the study profiled T cell repertoires from fewer than 850 subjects and related those repertoires to cytomegalovirus serostatus. Besides the first cohort of approximately 710 subjects, a separate validation cohort made up of 120 different subjects was used. High-throughput TCR immunosequencing, statistical association of individual TCRs with disease status, and machine learning were combined to predict cytomegalovirus infection status. A later analysis re-analyzed previously published TCR beta repertoires from 666 donors and added high-resolution HLA genotyping to study TCR occurrence patterns. The later analysis used no new phenotypic data to find candidate immune exposures, relying instead on TCR beta sequences and their occurrence across donors. In an earlier analysis of several hundred of the donors, high-throughput TCR beta sequencing was used to judge whether each TCR beta V gene segment behaved as functional or pseudogenic. Donor age, sex, ethnicity and CMV serostatus were compiled together with the repertoire data. Genome-wide SNP genotypes for about 60% of the roughly 700 donors were used in a later genetic analysis, which treated that subset as a discovery cohort. All discovery cohort repertoires had been generated using a single sequencing platform. Both class I and class II loci were covered by HLA typing, at four-digit resolution. The number of donors typed differed by locus, with 629-630 for A, B, C, DRB1 and DQB1, roughly 550 for DQA1, approximately 580 for DPA1, and roughly 450 for DPB1. Because of strong linkage in the cohort, roughly five DR-DQ haplotypes were treated as single units for association and clustering. Across 398 genotyped donors of the cohort, an average of about 200,000 unique TCR beta nucleotide sequences per donor were sequenced, and approximately 19% of those sequences were non-productive. What the work shows at the level of the full study, not this receptor alone: Because some donors lacked HLA typing at each locus, the association tests relied only on the typed subset. The sequencing pipeline was judged likely to have produced a cluster of highly shared sequence variants as a technical artifact. An earlier analysis of around 600 of the donors showed that most TCR beta V segments appeared in productive rearrangements either about 87% or about 30% of the time, which broadly matched IMGT annotations. In a later analysis, several top co-occurrence clusters were reported to appear linked to parvovirus B19, influenza, CMV and Epstein-Barr virus. According to a later genetic analysis, donors in an Asian-associated ancestry cluster had fewer N-insertions in productive TCRs than the approximately 700-donor mean. Most TCR sequences were seen in very few donors, while some public TCRs were found in many individuals. For the cohort, immune exposure information was limited to CMV serostatus. Only TCR beta chains were sequenced in this cohort, and the absence of alpha or paired-chain data limited detectable features. An association between a missense DCLRE1C variant and V-gene and J-gene trimming of TCR beta chains was found in a later genetic analysis and replicated in an independent cohort. The classifier was reported to diagnose cytomegalovirus status with high specificity and sensitivity in both the original cohort and the validation cohort. The presence/absence analyses assumed that sequencing depth was roughly uniform across donors, and that assumption may not be true. It was suggested by the authors that the approach could potentially be generalized to other disease states and immunological phenotypes. According to a later analysis, TCR association rates differed among HLA loci, with DRB1 alleles showing the most associated TCRs and HLA-C alleles showing the fewest. About 15 rarely observed V segments, including chromosome 9 orphons, were excluded from the earlier analysis of just under 600 of the donors because counts were too low. A total of about 180 TCR beta chains were listed by the study as associated with cytomegalovirus. A further reported finding was that TCR beta sequences accurately predicted the HLA-A and HLA-B alleles for most subjects in the first cohort. The 87-base-pair reads could not distinguish some IMGT-functional V segments, including TRBV6-2 and TRBV6-3, so those segments were excluded. Correlated functional status among segregating V segments might reflect linkage disequilibrium, but an unknown experimental factor could not be ruled out. In a later analysis, HLA-associated TCR beta chains were found to be more clonally expanded and to have lower generation probabilities than equally common non-associated chains. A later analysis associated about 18,000 TCR beta sequences with specific HLA alleles at a false discovery rate of 0.05. Strong co-occurrence of HLA alleles, especially DR and DQ, made assigning TCR associations to individual alleles difficult. Three of the identified cytomegalovirus-associated TCR beta chains were confirmed in vitro to be specific for cytomegalovirus antigens. A later analysis found that most CMV-associated TCR beta chains appeared HLA-restricted, with HLA associations seemingly driven largely by CMV exposure.

The cohort was made up of about 610 healthy bone marrow donors. Cohort members were all nominally healthy when sampled, although unrecorded immune exposures were likely present. The donor was CMV seronegative and belonged to the group of under 400 seronegative cohort members. Each donor provided a peripheral blood sample, and peripheral blood mononuclear cells were used for TCR beta sequencing. Genomic DNA was extracted from the blood cell samples with the Qiagen DNeasy Blood Extraction Kit. Library creation used the immunoSEQ multiplex PCR assay. For the multiplex PCR, a mixture combining 60 forward primers for TCR Vbeta segments and 13 reverse primers for TCR Jbeta segments was used. Amplification of the CDR3 region of rearranged TCR beta genes was performed with a multiplex PCR assay on genomic DNA. On the Illumina HiSeq System, the amplified TCR beta libraries were sequenced as 87-base-pair reads. In the original analysis: Across the 700 or so repertoires, a later analysis counted 80 million or so unique TCR beta chains, 9 million to 14 million of which were shared by at least two donors. To remove PCR and sequencing errors, raw reads were error-corrected and collapsed into unique sequences using a nearest-neighbor algorithm that merged closely related sequences. To assign V, D and J gene segments, CDR3 sequences were aligned to IMGT reference sequences. For a sequence to be retained, a match of at least six nucleotides was required to both a V gene segment and a J gene segment. Rearrangements were called productive when the CDR3 lacked stop codons and stayed in frame with V and J; all others were non-productive. CDR3 was defined according to IMGT convention as the region running from the second conserved V-encoded cysteine to the conserved J-encoded phenylalanine. The earlier analysis of roughly 590 of the donors excluded any sequence lacking an unambiguous match to a single V gene segment. An earlier analysis of several hundred of the donors called V segments functional above 56.7% productive rearrangements and segregating when the between-donor standard deviation exceeded 5%. To diagnose cytomegalovirus status from the catalog of TCR beta chain sequences, a statistical classification framework was built. A later analysis assigned V and J genes by comparing TCR nucleotide sequences with IMGT/GENE-DB human TR gene sequences. The TCRdist pipeline was used in a later analysis to assign CDR3 sequences and most-parsimonious VDJ recombination scenarios. In a later analysis, each TCR beta chain was defined by its CDR3 amino acid sequence together with its V-gene family, and reads without a unique V-gene family were excluded. As a way to deal with suspected cross-contamination and a sequencing artifact, a later analysis dropped roughly 600 nucleotide sequences that were highly shared and had low generation probability. In a later analysis, a clonal expansion index was calculated for each public chain from normalized within-repertoire ranks of inferred template counts. In a later analysis, generation probabilities were computed with a VDJ recombination model fitted to out-of-frame rearrangements, and the resulting probabilities were checked against IGoR. In a later analysis, hypergeometric tests were used to score TCR-TCR, TCR-HLA and TCR-CMV co-occurrence, with a repertoire-size bias correction applied to TCR pairs. To estimate false discovery rates, a later analysis permuted the HLA or CMV assignments 20 times. In a later analysis, co-occurring TCRs were grouped with DBSCAN, and TCRdist sequence similarity was added when clustering was performed within HLA-allele-positive subsets. Repertoires with fewer than 30,000 or more than 120,000 public chains were left out of co-occurrence clustering, as were five repertoires with anomalous nucleotide sharing. Not all clones reach the TCRdb copy of this immuneACCESS table, which keeps in-frame sequences only. Checked studies attribute under half of the gap to unresolved V genes and leave the rest unexplained. V, J and clone size were drawn from that table, and D and trimming were deduced from the DNA. The table for this sample lists about 120,000 clones; roughly 15% of them were counted only once. The top ten hold roughly 2% of the sample.

The source material was PBMCs. The receptor was derived from a woman aged 18-29 years in good health and CMV-seronegative. The sequence is built from TRBV9 and TRBJ1-5, and 7 junctional nucleotides match TRBD1. CDR3 loop: CASSYGTDQPQHF. The sequenced DNA is TGTGCCAGCAGCTACGGGACAGATCAGCCCCAGCATTTT.